The next 16 T cell receptor beta chains were all read from a single sample in a study of blood T cell repertoires in COVID-19. TCRdb's copy holds only in-frame clones and misses some; the assay was immunoSEQ multiplex PCR. The sample yields 99,000 or so clones, approximately 80% seen once. Material for sequencing was peripheral blood. These receptors were taken from a man aged 55 to 70 with acute or convalescent COVID-19.

Only a few counts were recorded for this clone. The genes are TRBV10-2 and TRBJ1-4; tentative D call: TRBD1 (5 bases). In germline, CDR1 is WSHSY, CDR2 SAAADI. The CDR3 extends over 18 amino acids. V lost 7 bases to trimming and J lost 3 bases, with 24 bases between them. CDR3 nucleotide sequence: TGCGCCAGCACAGACATCGGAGGGAAGTTGGGGGCTAATGAAAAACTGTTTTTT. Its translation is CASTDIGGKLGANEKLFF.

The chain combines TRBV29-1 with TRBJ1-1; 7 bases fit TRBD1. The CDR3 runs 14 residues. J was trimmed by 0 bases and V by 7 bases; bases with no gene match: 8. Germline V lookup: CDR1 SQVTM, CDR2 ANQGSEA. The CDR3 region has the DNA TGCAGCGGGGAAAGGGACAGATTGAACACTGAAGCTTTCTTT. This translates into CSGERDRLNTEAFF.

In its sample, this clone was seen a few times. The V and J genes are TRBV10-2 and TRBJ2-2, with D possibly TRBD2 on 5 matching bases. Trimming pared 8 bases from V and 1 base from J, leaving 14 bases between. Germline CDR1 and CDR2: WSHSY and SAAADI. The CDR3 totals 15 residues. The CDR3 protein is CASLKRRENTGELFF. In DNA form, the CDR3 reads TGCGCCAGCTTGAAGAGACGGGAGAACACCGGGGAGCTGTTTTTT.

This clone was seen only a few times. The rearrangement links TRBV7-8 to TRBJ1-4; 7 nucleotides line up with TRBD1. Losses at the gene ends were 5 bases for V and 7 bases for J; bases not matched to a gene: 13. CDR1 and CDR2 from the germline V gene are SGHVS and FQNEAQ. The CDR3 length is 16 residues. This CDR3 is CASSPSRTGAREKLFF. Written as DNA, the CDR3 is TGTGCCAGCAGCCCGAGCCGGACAGGCGCTCGTGAAAAACTGTTTTTT.

This clone was counted only a few times. The rearrangement links TRBV14 to TRBJ2-3; TRBD2 matches at 10 bases. Germline CDR1 is SGHDN and CDR2 is FVKESK. V lost 4 bases to trimming and J lost 6 bases; unmatched junction nucleotides: 10. The CDR3 covers 16 residues. Here the CDR3 DNA reads TGTGCCAGCAGCCGTCTCGGGCTAGCGGGAGTGGATACGCAGTATTTT. This sequence encodes CASSRLGLAGVDTQYF.

This sequence joins TRBV28 and TRBJ2-2; 9 bases are a match to TRBD2. The CDR3 sequence is 16 residues long. Germline V CDR1 and CDR2: MDHEN, SYDVKM. V trimming: 5 bases; J trimming: 7 bases; junction bases outside the gene matches: 11. The CDR3 DNA sequence: TGTGCCAGCAGTCCCCCAGCGGGAGGTACGTTCGGGGAGCTGTTTTTT. It is translated as CASSPPAGGTFGELFF.

The chain joins TRBV5-6 to TRBJ1-6, with D perhaps TRBD1 (5 bases). The CDR3 runs to 16 residues. The germline CDR1 and CDR2 sequences are SGHDT and YYEEEE. V was pared by 4 bases and J by 8 bases, with 19 bases between. The CDR3 nucleotides read TGTGCCAGCAGCGGAAGTGGGGCAGGGTTAGATTCACCCCTCCACTTT. It encodes CASSGSGAGLDSPLHF.

The genes are TRBV3-1 (or the pseudogene TRBV3-2) and TRBJ1-2; D is unclear. This CDR3 has 13 residues. Germline V gene data show CDR1 as LGHDT and CDR2 as YNNKEL (reference sequence). V lost 3 bases and J lost 8, with 13 bases in between. This CDR3 reads CASSQDPRLGYTF. The CDR3 DNA follows: TGTGCCAGCAGCCAGGATCCTAGGCTAGGCTACACCTTC.

The table lists this clone with a count of one. This chain connects TRBV4-1 to TRBJ2-3; 8 nucleotides match TRBD2. With 0 bases clipped from V and 7 bases from J, the junction kept 9 bases outside the gene matches. CDR3 size: 16 residues. CDR1 is MGHRA and CDR2 is YSYEKL in the germline V gene. CDR3 in amino acids: CASSQEKSGSVYTQYF. The CDR3 DNA reads as TGCGCCAGCAGCCAAGAGAAAAGCGGGAGCGTCTATACGCAGTATTTT.

This clone showed up just once. This sequence joins TRBV5-4 and TRBJ1-4; maybe TRBD1 (5 bases). V gave up 2 bases and J gave up 8 bases, with 13 bases separating them. The germline V gene has CDR1 SGHNT and CDR2 YYREEE (reference sequence). The CDR3 is made up of 14 amino acids. CDR3 residues: CASSLGGAAEKLFF. In DNA, the CDR3 is TGTGCCAGCAGCTTAGGAGGGGCGGCGGAAAAACTGTTTTTT.

This chain uses TRBV29-1 with TRBJ1-4; 7 bases map to TRBD1. The germline gives CDR1 SQVTM, CDR2 ANQGSEA. Unmatched junction bases numbered 6, after V lost 6 bases and J lost 5 bases. The CDR3 sequence is 13 residues long. The CDR3 is CSVTGRFNEKLFF. In DNA, the CDR3 is TGCAGCGTGACAGGGCGTTTCAATGAAAAACTGTTTTTT.

CDR3 protein: CASRAGSGNTIYF. CDR3 sequence (DNA): TGTGCCAGCAGAGCGGGGAGCGGAAACACCATATATTTT. The chain recombines TRBV7-2 with TRBJ1-3; the D is unclear. Germline V CDR1 and CDR2: SGHTA, FQGNSA. This CDR3 contains 13 residues. V dropped 6 bases and J dropped 4 bases, with 10 bases sitting between them.

The CDR3 is CASSSFSGSGETQYF. DNA of the CDR3: TGTGCCAGCAGTTCCTTTAGCGGGAGTGGGGAGACCCAGTACTTC. V usage is TRBV28 and J usage is TRBJ2-5, with 9 nucleotides matching TRBD2. The CDR3 is 15 amino acids. Germline assignment: CDR1 MDHEN and CDR2 SYDVKM. The V segment lost 4 bases and the J segment 5 bases; nucleotides outside the gene matches: 8.

The gene calls are TRBV4-1 and TRBJ1-1; 8 nucleotides match TRBD1. Germline V gives CDR1 MGHRA, CDR2 YSYEKL. Trimming removed 2 bases from V and 5 bases from J; junction bases left unmatched: 16. The CDR3 covers 18 residues. The CDR3 DNA reads TGCGCCAGCAGCCAACCCTTTCAAAGGAGCAGGGGGCAGACTGAAGCTTTCTTT. Translated: CASSQPFQRSRGQTEAFF.

The rearrangement uses TRBV4-1 and TRBJ2-1, with a tentative D call TRBD1 (6 bases). The germline gives CDR1 MGHRA, CDR2 YSYEKL. The CDR3 spans 16 residues. V lost 0 bases and J 4 bases, leaving 13 bases between the germline ends. CDR3 amino acids: CASSQDGRGLYNEQFF. As DNA, the CDR3 is TGCGCCAGCAGCCAAGACGGCAGGGGATTATACAATGAGCAGTTCTTC.

The chain employs TRBV19 and TRBJ1-1; 8 bases fit TRBD1. With 3 bases clipped from V and 3 bases from J, the junction kept 9 bases outside the gene matches. The CDR3 extends over 16 amino acids. Germline V gene data show CDR1 as LNHDA and CDR2 as SQIVND (reference sequence). CDR3 coding DNA: TGTGCCAGTAGTATTTCCGCAGGGGGCGCCGACACTGAAGCTTTCTTT. Translation gives CASSISAGGADTEAFF. Full variable domain (outside the CDR3, taken from reference TRBV19 and TRBJ1-1): DGGITQSPKYLFRKEGQNVTLSCEQNLNHDAMYWYRQDPGQGLRLIYYSQIVNDFQKGDIAEGYSVSREKKESFPLTVTSAQKNPTAFYLCASSISAGGADTEAFFGQGTRLTVV.